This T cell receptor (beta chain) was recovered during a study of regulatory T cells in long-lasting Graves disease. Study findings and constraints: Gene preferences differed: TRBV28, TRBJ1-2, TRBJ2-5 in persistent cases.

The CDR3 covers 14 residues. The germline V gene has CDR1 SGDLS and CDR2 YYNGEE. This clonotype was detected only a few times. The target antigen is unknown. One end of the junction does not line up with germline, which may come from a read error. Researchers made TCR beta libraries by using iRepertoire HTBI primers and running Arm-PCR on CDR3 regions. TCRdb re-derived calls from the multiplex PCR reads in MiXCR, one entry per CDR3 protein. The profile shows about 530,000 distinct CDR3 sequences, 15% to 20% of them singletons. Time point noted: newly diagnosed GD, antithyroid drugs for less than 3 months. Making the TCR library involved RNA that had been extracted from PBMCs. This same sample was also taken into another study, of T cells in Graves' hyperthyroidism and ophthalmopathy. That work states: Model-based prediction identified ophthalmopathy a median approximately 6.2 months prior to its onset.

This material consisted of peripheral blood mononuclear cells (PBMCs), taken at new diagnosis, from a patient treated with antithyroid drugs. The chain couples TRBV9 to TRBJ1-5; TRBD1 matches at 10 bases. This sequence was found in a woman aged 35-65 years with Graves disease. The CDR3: CASSADRGNQPRHF. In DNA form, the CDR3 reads TGTGCCAGCAGCGCGGACAGGGGGAATCAGCCCCGGCATTTT.